The clone carrying this TCR beta chain was detected many times. Antigen: not known. The germline gene is not matched at one end of the junction; a read error may be the cause. Original analysis: Across clinicopathological groups, CDR3 differences served as the basis for building a distant-metastasis classifier for papillary thyroid cancer. Using MiXCR, TCRdb reanalyzed the PCR reads. The V and J calls and clone size come from TCRdb's table, not from the authors' own analysis. The repertoire consists of some 33,000 clones, with about a fifth occurring once and the leading ten covering 3%. Before thyroid surgery, none of the patients had received any treatment. This entry comes from a study of metastatic and nonmetastatic thyroid tumors. Overall study: Repertoire comparison spanned blood and tumor or nodule tissue of malignant and benign thyroid patients. Study observations and caveats: In both blood and tumor samples, TCR beta diversity was reported significantly higher for malignant than benign nodules.

The CDR3 is 14 amino acids. Germline V CDR1 and CDR2: SEHNR, FQNEAQ (reference sequence). This sequence was found in a male donor with papillary thyroid cancer or a benign thyroid nodule (not recorded which). Some clones in this sample may be carry-over from other donors' samples. The rearrangement links TRBV7-9 to TRBJ2-7; D remains ambiguous. The sample comprised tumor tissue. CDR3 protein: CASSHVDTRNEQHF. CDR3 bases: TGTGCCAGCAGCCATGTAGACACTCGGAACGAGCAGCACTTC. The full variable domain, rest sourced from reference TRBV7-9 and TRBJ2-7, is DTGVSQNPRHKITKRGQNVTFRCDPISEHNRLYWYRQTLGQGPEFLTYFQNEAQLEKSRLLSDRFSAERPKGSFSTLEIQRTEQGDSAMYLCASSHVDTRNEQHFGPGTRLTVT.